The T cell receptor beta chain described here comes from a study of shared clonotypes between healthy human individuals. Overall study results and limits: The expectation was that sequencing depth would affect clonotype sharing among donors. Blood alone was sampled, and tissue repertoires likely differ.

The germline V and J ends were trimmed by 7 bases and 0 bases, with 6 bases remaining between them. Per germline, CDR1 LGHNA and CDR2 YNFKEQ. This CDR3 is built from 12 residues. About this clone itself: What it binds is not known.

The authors ran unsorted PBMC replicate PCRs on around 320 ng DNA, some 30,000 T cell genomes. Sequenced by immunoSEQ multiplex PCR; TCRdb stores in-frame clones only, minus some. The sample records 400,000 to 600,000 clones, nearly 80% being singletons. Input material: PBMCs. The chain has TRBV4-2 and TRBJ1-1, with D unclear. The TCR sequence derives from a woman aged 40 to 50 in good health. Some clones in this sample may be carry-over from other donors' samples. The CDR3 is CASITLNTEAFF. CDR3 sequence (DNA): TGTGCCAGCATCACCTTGAACACTGAAGCTTTCTTT.